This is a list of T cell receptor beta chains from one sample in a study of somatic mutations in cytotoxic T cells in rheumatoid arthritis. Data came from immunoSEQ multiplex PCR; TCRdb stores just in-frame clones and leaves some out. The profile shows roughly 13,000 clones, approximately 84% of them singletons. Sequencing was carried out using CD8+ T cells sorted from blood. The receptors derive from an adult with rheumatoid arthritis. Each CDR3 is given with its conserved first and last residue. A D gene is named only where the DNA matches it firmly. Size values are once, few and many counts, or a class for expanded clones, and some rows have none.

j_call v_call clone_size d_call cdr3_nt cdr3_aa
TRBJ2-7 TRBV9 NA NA TGTGCCAGCAGCGTAGTAGCAACCCCGAGGACCTACGAGCAGTACTTC CASSVVATPRTYEQYF
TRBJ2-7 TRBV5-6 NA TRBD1 TGTGCCAGCACCCTACGGACAGGGGACTACGAGCAGTACTTC CASTLRTGDYEQYF
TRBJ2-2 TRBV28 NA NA TGTGCCAGCAGTTTATCTTCCTCCAGCGGGGAGCTGTTTTTT CASSLSSSSGELFF
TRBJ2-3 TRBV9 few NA TGTGCCAGCAGCGTTCAGCCGTCAGGGGTCTCTGATACGCAGTATTTT CASSVQPSGVSDTQYF
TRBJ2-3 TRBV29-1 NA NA TGCAGCGTTGAAGATAGGGGGGGTAGCACAGATACGCAGTATTTT CSVEDRGGSTDTQYF
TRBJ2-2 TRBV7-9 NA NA TGTGCCAGCAGCCCCAGGAGGGCCGGGGAGCTGTTTTTT CASSPRRAGELFF
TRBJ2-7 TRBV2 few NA TGTGCCAGCAGTTTAAAAAGTCGGGGGGCTGAGGAGCAGTACTTC CASSLKSRGAEEQYF
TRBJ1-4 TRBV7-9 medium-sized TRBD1 TGTGCCAGCAGCGCCGGGACAGGGGGGGGTGAAAAACTGTTTTTT CASSAGTGGGEKLFF
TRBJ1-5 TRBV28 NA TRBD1 TGTGCCAGCACCGTGCCAGGGGGATTGAATCAGCCCCAGCATTTT CASTVPGGLNQPQHF
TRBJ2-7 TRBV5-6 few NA TGTGCCAGCAGCTTGGGCCCGGGGGCGATTTCATACGAGCAGTACTTC CASSLGPGAISYEQYF
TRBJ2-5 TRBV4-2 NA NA TGTGCCAGCAGCCAAGAGGGCCCCCAAGAGACCCAGTACTTC CASSQEGPQETQYF
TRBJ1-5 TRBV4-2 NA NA TGTGCCAGCAGCCACGGGAATGGCAATCAGCCCCAGCATTTT CASSHGNGNQPQHF
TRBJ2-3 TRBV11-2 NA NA TGTGCCAGCAGCTTTGGAGGGGAATATACGCAGTATTTT CASSFGGEYTQYF
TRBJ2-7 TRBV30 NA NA TGTGCCCAGGACGGCGGTCCCTCCTACGAGCAGTACTTC CAQDGGPSYEQYF
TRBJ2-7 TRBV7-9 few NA TGTGCCAGCAGCCCGCCCGGCTTCCCCAACGAGCAGTACTTC CASSPPGFPNEQYF
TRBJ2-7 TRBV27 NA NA TGTGCCAGCAGTTATCGGGTCGGGAACGAGCAGTACTTC CASSYRVGNEQYF
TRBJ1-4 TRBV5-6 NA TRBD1 TGTGCCAGCAGCTCCGGGACAGGTGGCGAAAAACTGTTTTTT CASSSGTGGEKLFF
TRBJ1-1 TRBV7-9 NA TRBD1 TGTGCCAGCAGCACCCGGACAGGGAAGGGGGAGAACACTGAAGCTTTCTTT CASSTRTGKGENTEAFF
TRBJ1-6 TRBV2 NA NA TGTGCCAGCAGCGAGAGAGCCTCTAACAATTCACCCCTCCACTTT CASSERASNNSPLHF
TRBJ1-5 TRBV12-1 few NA TGTGCCAGCAGCTTTGAGGGCGATAGCAATCAGCCCCAGCATTTT CASSFEGDSNQPQHF
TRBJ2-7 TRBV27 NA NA TGTGCCAGCAGTTTGGGGAGCGCCTACGAGCAGTACTTC CASSLGSAYEQYF
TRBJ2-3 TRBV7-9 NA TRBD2 TGTGCCAGCAGCCCAGGACTAGCGGTCACAGATACGCAGTATTTT CASSPGLAVTDTQYF
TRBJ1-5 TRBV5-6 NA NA TGTGCCAGCAGCTCGGGACGAAATCAGCCCCAGCATTTT CASSSGRNQPQHF
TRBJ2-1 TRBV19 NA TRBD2 TGTGCCAGTAGTATAGTCAGCGGGGGTAGCAATGAGCAGTTCTTC CASSIVSGGSNEQFF
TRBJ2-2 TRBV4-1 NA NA TGCGCCAGCAGCCAGCTAGCAGATCCTACCGGGGAGCTGTTTTTT CASSQLADPTGELFF
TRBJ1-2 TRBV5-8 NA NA TGTGCCACCGTGGAAGGCTACACCTTC CATVEGYTF
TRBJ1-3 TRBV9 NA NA TGTGCCAGCAGCGCCGCGGCGGGTAGGAACACCATATATTTT CASSAAAGRNTIYF
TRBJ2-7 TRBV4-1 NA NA TGCGCCAGCAGCCAAGTGATACAGGGACAATACGAGCAGTACTTC CASSQVIQGQYEQYF
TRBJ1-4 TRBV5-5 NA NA TGTGCCAGCAGCCCCGCCGGGACATTTAATGAAAAACTGTTTTTT CASSPAGTFNEKLFF
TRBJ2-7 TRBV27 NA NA TGTGCCAGCAGTTTTGGAGTCAGGTTCGAGCAGTACTTC CASSFGVRFEQYF
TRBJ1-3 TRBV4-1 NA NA TGCGCCAGCAGCCAAGATCAAAACAGGGCGATGGGAAACACCATATATTTT CASSQDQNRAMGNTIYF
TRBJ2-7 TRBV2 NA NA TGTGCCAGCGAAGGCAGGGATGACGAGCAGTACTTC CASEGRDDEQYF
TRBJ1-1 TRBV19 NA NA TGTGCCAGTTTGACGGGGGCGACTGAAGCTTTCTTT CASLTGATEAFF
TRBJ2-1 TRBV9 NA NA TGTGCCAGCAGCGTAGGGTTGGCTGCAGTCAGGGGGCAGTTCTTC CASSVGLAAVRGQFF
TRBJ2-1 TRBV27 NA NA TGTGCCAGCAGTCTTTACACGGTCGGGGAGCAGTTCTTC CASSLYTVGEQFF
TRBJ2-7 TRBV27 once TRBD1 TGTGCCAGCAGCTTAGGGACAGGGTTCGAGCAGTACTTC CASSLGTGFEQYF
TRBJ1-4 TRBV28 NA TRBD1 TGTGCCAGCAGTCGGGTGGACAGGGGGGGCGAAAAACTGTTTTTT CASSRVDRGGEKLFF
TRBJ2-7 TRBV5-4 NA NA TGTGCCAGCAGCTTGGACAGCCGTGGCGAGCAGTACTTC CASSLDSRGEQYF
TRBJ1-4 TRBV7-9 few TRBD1 TGTGCCAGCAGCACGGACAGGGCTACTGAAAAACTGTTTTTT CASSTDRATEKLFF
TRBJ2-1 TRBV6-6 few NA TGTGCCAGCAGTTTCCCTCGAAATGAGCAGTTCTTC CASSFPRNEQFF
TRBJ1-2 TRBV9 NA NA TGTGCCAGCTCCCCTGCTGGGGGAGGCTATGGCTACACCTTC CASSPAGGGYGYTF